This T cell receptor beta chain came from a study of Ad26.COV2.S vaccination and SARS-CoV-2 variants. Treatment given: roughly 20 received Ad26.COV2.S at low or high dose, single or two shots; five or six received placebo; per-sample allocation not given. Sampling occurred on day 63 after the first vaccine or placebo injection. Using immunoSEQ multiplex PCR, the repertoire was profiled, and TCRdb retains in-frame clones only, with some absent. The table records about 480,000 clones, roughly 89% of them present only once. The sample was peripheral blood, taken in a trial of Ad26.COV2.S vaccine versus placebo. The clonotype comes from a person between 18 and 65 years old who received the Ad26.COV2.S COVID-19 vaccine or a placebo.

DNA of the CDR3: TGTGCCACCAGCAGAGATCGCTTCTACGAGCAGTACTTC. Amino acids: CATSRDRFYEQYF. The rearrangement joins TRBV15 to TRBJ2-7; D is undetermined. CDR3 length equals 13 residues. CDR1 and CDR2 from the germline V gene are LNHNV and YYDKDF (reference sequence). V dropped 0 bases and J dropped 3 bases, with 6 bases sitting between them.